This T cell receptor beta chain was captured by sequencing in a study of early T cells in non-severe SARS-CoV-2 infection. Study-level information: Sequencing of bulk RNA from unsorted whole blood was done, without chain pairing.

The TCR library protocol attached unique molecular identifiers to the individual cDNA molecules. TCRdb redid the calling of the 5' RACE reads with MiXCR, one entry per CDR3 protein. Among nearly 50,000 distinct CDR3 sequences listed, around 6.4% were seen once. This clonotype was seen ten or more times. Per germline, CDR1 SGHRS and CDR2 YFSETQ. The CDR3 is 16 residues long. The ends were cut back, 4 bases at V and 4 bases at J, with 20 bases in the middle. The chain recombines TRBV5-1 with TRBJ2-5; D is undetermined. This clonotype was sampled from an adult who was a healthcare worker with PCR-confirmed SARS-CoV-2 infection or an uninfected control (not recorded which). Sequencing was performed on whole blood, taken at baseline. CDR3 loop: CASSPRAEDVRETQYF. DNA of the CDR3: TGCGCCAGCAGCCCAAGGGCTGAGGACGTACGAGAGACCCAGTACTTC.